This passage covers 8 T cell receptor beta chains from one sample sequenced in a study of cytomegalovirus exposure and HLA in healthy donors. The PCR made use of 60 Vbeta and 13 Jbeta primers. Here immunoSEQ multiplex PCR was the method, and the copy in TCRdb shows in-frame clones only, minus some. The table includes approximately 200,000 clones, 80% to 85% detected once. The source material was PBMCs. Receptor source: a boy aged 5 to 17 in good health and CMV-seronegative.

The J gene is TRBJ2-2, the V gene TRBV7-2, with D unresolved. The V and J ends lost 3 bases and 5 bases respectively, with 13 bases between them. Germline assignment: CDR1 SGHTA and CDR2 FQGNSA. The CDR3 spans 15 residues. The chain's CDR3 is CASSLSIAWTGELFF. The CDR3 nucleotides are TGTGCCAGCAGCTTGTCTATCGCCTGGACCGGGGAGCTGTTTTTT.

The gene calls are TRBV9 and TRBJ1-2; 7 positions agree with TRBD1. The CDR3 extends over 13 amino acids. Trimming removed 3 bases from V and 7 bases from J; junction bases left unmatched: 6. The V gene's germline CDR1 is SGDLS and CDR2 YYNGEE. CDR3 residues: CASSGYRGSGYTF. The CDR3 nucleotides read TGTGCCAGCAGCGGATACAGGGGAAGTGGCTACACCTTC.

This chain joins TRBV19 and TRBJ1-4; D gene uncertain. Germline V gives CDR1 LNHDA, CDR2 SQIVND (reference sequence). V dropped 9 bases and J dropped 3 bases, with 8 bases sitting between them. The CDR3 contains 12 residues. The CDR3 sequence: CASWGANEKLFF. CDR3 in DNA: TGTGCCAGCTGGGGAGCTAATGAAAAACTGTTTTTT. Looking up the rest from reference TRBV19 and TRBJ1-4 gives the full variable domain: DGGITQSPKYLFRKEGQNVTLSCEQNLNHDAMYWYRQDPGQGLRLIYYSQIVNDFQKGDIAEGYSVSREKKESFPLTVTSAQKNPTAFYLCASWGANEKLFFGSGTQLSVL.

The chain uses TRBV27 and TRBJ2-1; TRBD2 matches 7 bases. This CDR3 is built from 18 residues. J gave up 0 bases and V 1 base, and 9 bases lay outside the gene matches. CDR1 MNHEY and CDR2 SMNVEV come from the germline V gene (reference sequence). CDR3 loop: CASSLLPPLAASYNEQFF. For the CDR3, the DNA is TGTGCCAGCAGTTTATTGCCCCCCCTAGCGGCCTCCTACAATGAGCAGTTCTTC.

Details on this clone: Relative to the germline gene, one junction end is altered; a read error may explain this. The chain carries TRBV29-1 and TRBJ1-2; 7 bases are a match to TRBD1. The CDR3 is 16 amino acids. CDR1 and CDR2 (germline): SQVTM, ANQGSEA. The CDR3 coding sequence is TGCAGCGTTCCCGCCGATTTACAGGGGAATAACCATGGCTACACCTTC. Protein sequence: CSVPADLQGNNHGYTF.

In the case of this clone: One end of the junction is discordant with germline, which a read error may explain. This chain joins TRBV7-9 and TRBJ1-2, with 9 nucleotides matching TRBD1. The germline CDR1 and CDR2 sequences are SEHNR and FQNEAQ (reference sequence). The CDR3 is 16 residues long. CDR3 loop: CSSSFGQGWNNYGYTF. The CDR3 DNA follows: TGTTCCAGCAGCTTCGGACAGGGGTGGAATAACTATGGCTACACCTTC.

The chain uses TRBV6-1 and TRBJ1-2, with 10 bases aligning to TRBD1. Germline loops: CDR1 MNHNS, CDR2 SASEGT. The junction had 10 bases not matched to a gene; V was cut back by 7 bases and J by 8 bases. The CDR3 contains 14 residues. The CDR3 DNA sequence: TGTGCCAGCATCTGGGACAGGGGTAATCGAGGCTACACCTTC. As protein: CASIWDRGNRGYTF.

This clone was observed once. The V and J genes are TRBV29-1 and TRBJ1-2, with 8 bases matching TRBD1. V dropped 1 base and J dropped 8; count of bases not matched to a gene: 3. Germline V gene lookup returns CDR1 SQVTM and CDR2 ANQGSEA. The CDR3 has 12 amino acids. The CDR3 DNA reads TGCAGCGTTGAAGCCAGGGGGCAGGGCTACACCTTC. This translates into CSVEARGQGYTF.